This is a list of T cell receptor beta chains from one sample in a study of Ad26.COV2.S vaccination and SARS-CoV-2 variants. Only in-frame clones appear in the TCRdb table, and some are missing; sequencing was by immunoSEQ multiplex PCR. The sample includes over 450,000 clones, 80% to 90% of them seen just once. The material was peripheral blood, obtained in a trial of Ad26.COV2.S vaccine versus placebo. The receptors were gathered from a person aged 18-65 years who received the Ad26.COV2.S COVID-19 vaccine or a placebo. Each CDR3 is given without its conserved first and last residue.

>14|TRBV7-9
ASSPRLAGGPEEQF
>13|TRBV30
AWSDRTGRSYEQY
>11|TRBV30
AWSLNAVNTIY
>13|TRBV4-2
ASSPLAGVGETQY
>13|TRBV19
ASSSTGPWAYEQY
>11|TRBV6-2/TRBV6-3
ASSPRGPYEQY
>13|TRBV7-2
ASSLGRRLQETQY
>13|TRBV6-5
ASSLTRAGTDTQY
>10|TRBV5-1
ASSLGTSEQY
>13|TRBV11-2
ASSLSQGVEYGYT
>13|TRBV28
ASSRGLADSYEQY
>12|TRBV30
AWSVKDSYNEQF
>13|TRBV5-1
ASSLRTTNTGELF
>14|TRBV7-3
ASSPTSGYQYNEQF
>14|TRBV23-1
ASSRGAYEPNSPLH
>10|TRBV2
ASYRVNTEAF
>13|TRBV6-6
ASNGGQAPTYEQY
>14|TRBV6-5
ASSSLYRASNYGYT
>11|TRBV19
ASSGTANTEAF